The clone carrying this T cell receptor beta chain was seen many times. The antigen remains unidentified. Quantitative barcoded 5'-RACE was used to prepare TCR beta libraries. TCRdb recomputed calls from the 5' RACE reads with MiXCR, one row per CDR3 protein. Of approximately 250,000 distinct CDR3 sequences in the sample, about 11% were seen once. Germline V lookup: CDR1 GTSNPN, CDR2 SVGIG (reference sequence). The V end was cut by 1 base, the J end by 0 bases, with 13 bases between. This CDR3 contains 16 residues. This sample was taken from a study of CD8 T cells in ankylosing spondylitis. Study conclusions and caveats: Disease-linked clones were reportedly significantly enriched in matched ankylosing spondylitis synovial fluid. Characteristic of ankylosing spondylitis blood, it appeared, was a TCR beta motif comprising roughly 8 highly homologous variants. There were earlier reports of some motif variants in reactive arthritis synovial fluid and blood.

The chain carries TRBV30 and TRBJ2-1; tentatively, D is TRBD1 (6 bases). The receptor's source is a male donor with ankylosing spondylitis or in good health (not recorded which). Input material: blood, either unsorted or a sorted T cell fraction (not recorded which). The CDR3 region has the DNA TGTGCCTGGAGTGGAGACAGGACCTACTCCTACAATGAGCAGTTCTTC. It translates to CAWSGDRTYSYNEQFF.